This record looks at one T cell receptor beta chain sequence and its context. Germline-derived CDR1 and CDR2 are DFQATT and SNEGSKA (reference sequence). This CDR3 spans 15 amino acids. Trimming left V 6 bases short and J 6 bases short, with 22 bases between. TCRdb's copy holds only in-frame clones and misses some; the assay was immunoSEQ multiplex PCR. Here the sample spans approximately 210,000 clones, 86% being singletons. The data belong to a study of blood T cell repertoires in COVID-19. This receptor was taken from a young man who had recovered from COVID-19. Sequencing used peripheral blood. This chain uses TRBV20-1 with TRBJ2-3; maybe TRBD2 (5 bases). The chain's CDR3 is CSASRIGARADTQYF. The CDR3 DNA sequence: TGCAGTGCGAGTCGGATCGGAGCGCGGGCGGATACGCAGTATTTT.